This TCR beta chain was observed in a study of cytomegalovirus exposure and HLA in healthy donors. Profiling relied on immunoSEQ multiplex PCR, and the TCRdb table lists in-frame clones only, not all of them. The sample gives roughly 140,000 clones, roughly 86% of which show up once; just over 8.5% is in the top ten. The germline gives CDR1 SGHTS, CDR2 YDEGEE. CDR3 length equals 16 residues. Trimming removed 2 bases from V and 1 base from J, with 15 bases in between. Study-wide points: Most TCR sequences proved rare, with some public TCRs found in many donors. The study designated 150 to 200 TCR beta chains cytomegalovirus-associated. Within the approximately 130 validation repertoires, first-cohort TCR clusters tended to co-occur, according to a later analysis. Specific recognition of CMV antigens was confirmed in vitro for a few chains (all CMV-associated).

Of note for this clone: Its antigen is undetermined.

The receptor was derived from a man aged 18 to 30 in good health and CMV-seropositive. The sample comprised PBMCs. The rearrangement uses TRBV5-8 and TRBJ1-1; D not resolved. This CDR3 is CASSFSPAERNTEAFF. The CDR3 DNA reads TGTGCCAGCAGCTTTTCTCCGGCGGAGAGGAACACTGAAGCTTTCTTT.